Given below is one T cell receptor beta chain in context. Its antigen is still unknown. It has no much larger one-base neighbor in the sample; base qualities were not kept. In Seattle, one collaborating source enrolled patients while the infection was active and tracked those patients longitudinally over the course of disease. Collaborating institutions collected whole blood in K2EDTA tubes following their own protocols. Collaborator samples were shipped for TCRbeta analysis as frozen whole blood, isolated PBMCs, or DNA extracted from either sample type. The data were obtained in a study of blood T cell repertoires in COVID-19 (dated by TCRdb to 2020 to 2021). For context, the study as a whole: The collaborator samples originated in the United States, Italy and Spain and spanned the acute and convalescent phases of COVID-19. Samples were obtained from the ongoing ImmuneRACE study (first 160 participants) and from 1,200 or so subjects provided by 6 global collaborators. HLA class I and class II types, where available, came from metadata supplied by the sample provider rather than from assay-based typing. The sample metadata nearly always contained a de-identified subject ID, COVID-19 status, age in years and sex. The repertoires were released in a freely available public database meant as a resource for research on the immune response to SARS-CoV-2. Deeply sampled blood TCRbeta repertoires from subjects exposed to, actively infected with, or recovered from COVID-19 were included in the dataset. The material from the prospective study consisted of cDNA or gDNA derived from T cells, B-cell-depleted T cells, or PBMCs. Broad study findings and their caveats: The amount of clinical and demographic metadata varied by source and participant and was provided uncurated.

The immunoSEQ Assay, a bias-controlled multiplex PCR, was used to amplify TCRbeta CDR3 regions from genomic DNA. The original pipeline was this. Nucleated cell counts per sample were estimated from amplification of reference gene primers within the assay. To quantify the absolute abundance of each unique TCRbeta CDR3 rearrangement, sequence reads were collapsed and filtered. Productive Simpson clonality was computed per sample as the square root of Simpson's diversity index over productive rearrangements. This is the immuneACCESS table as TCRdb keeps it, with only in-frame sequences that have V and J called. A part of the clones is gone; compared with another copy, unresolved V genes explain less than half, and the rest is unexplained. V and J calls and clone size are copied from that table; D and trimming were computed from the DNA. The sample records approximately 530,000 clones, 85% to 90% of which are singletons. The leading ten clones occupy roughly 8.3% of the sample.

Trimming takes 5 bases from V and 9 bases from J, and the germline ends sit 10 bases apart. From the cysteine up to the phenylalanine, the CDR3 has a length of 11 residues. The read is trimmed to its CDR3 DNA, 33 bases read in frame from base 1. The material sequenced was peripheral blood. The rearrangement combines TRBV12-3 or TRBV12-4 with TRBJ2-5, with no confidently assigned D gene. The clonotype comes from a woman aged 45-59 years with COVID-19, enrolled during active disease. The CDR3 protein sequence reads: CASSLQGAQYF. The nucleotides read TGTGCCAGCAGTCTCCAAGGAGCCCAGTACTTC.